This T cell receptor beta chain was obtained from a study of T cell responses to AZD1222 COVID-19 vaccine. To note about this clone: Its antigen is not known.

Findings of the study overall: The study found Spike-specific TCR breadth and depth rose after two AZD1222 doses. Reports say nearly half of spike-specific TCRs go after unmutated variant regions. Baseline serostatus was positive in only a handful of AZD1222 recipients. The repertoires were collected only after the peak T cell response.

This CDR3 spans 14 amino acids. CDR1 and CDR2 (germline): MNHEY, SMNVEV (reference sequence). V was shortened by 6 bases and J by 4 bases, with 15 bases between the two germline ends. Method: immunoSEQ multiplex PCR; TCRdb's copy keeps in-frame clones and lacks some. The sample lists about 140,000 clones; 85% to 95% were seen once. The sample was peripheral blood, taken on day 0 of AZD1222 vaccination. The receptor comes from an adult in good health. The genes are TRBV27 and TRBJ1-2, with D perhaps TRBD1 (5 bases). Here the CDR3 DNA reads TGTGCCAGCAGCCCCCGAGGGGTCCTCTATGGCTACACCTTC. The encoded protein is CASSPRGVLYGYTF.